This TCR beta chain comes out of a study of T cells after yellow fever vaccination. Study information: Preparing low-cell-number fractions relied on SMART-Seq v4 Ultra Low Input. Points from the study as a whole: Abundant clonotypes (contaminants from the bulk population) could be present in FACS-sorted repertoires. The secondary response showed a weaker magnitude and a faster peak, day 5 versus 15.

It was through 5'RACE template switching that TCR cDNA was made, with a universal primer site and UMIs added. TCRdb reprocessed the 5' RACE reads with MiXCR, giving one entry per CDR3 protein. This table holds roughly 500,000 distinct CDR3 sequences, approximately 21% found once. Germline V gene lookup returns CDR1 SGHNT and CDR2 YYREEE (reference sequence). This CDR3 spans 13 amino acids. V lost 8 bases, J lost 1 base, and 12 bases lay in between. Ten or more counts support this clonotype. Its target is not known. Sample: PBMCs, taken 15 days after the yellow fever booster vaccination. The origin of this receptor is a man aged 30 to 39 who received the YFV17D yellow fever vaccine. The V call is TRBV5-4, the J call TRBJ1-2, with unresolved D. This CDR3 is CASHGRYNYGYTF. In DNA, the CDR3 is TGTGCCAGTCATGGACGTTATAACTATGGCTACACCTTC.